These 8 T cell receptor beta chains share one sample of origin, sequenced in a study of T cells in Graves' hyperthyroidism and ophthalmopathy. The TCR beta CDR3 regions underwent amplification using RNA transcripts as the source. With the HTBI primer set, the TCR CDR3 went through a first round of RT-PCR. TCRdb passed the multiplex PCR reads through MiXCR, listing each CDR3 protein once. The sample yields approximately 330,000 distinct CDR3 sequences, roughly 15% seen once. Sequenced sample: blood. These receptors all stem from a middle-aged woman with Graves' ophthalmopathy.

This clonotype was picked up a small number of times. This may stem from a read error, because a much larger clone lies one nucleotide away. The rearrangement links TRBV12-5 to TRBJ1-2, with 7 bases aligning to TRBD1. The CDR3 is made up of 15 amino acids. Germline CDR1 LGHNT, CDR2 FRNRAP. The V and J ends lost 6 bases and 4 bases, in that order; junction bases with no gene match: 11. The CDR3 sequence: CASGGTASVRYGYTF. DNA for the CDR3: TGTGCTAGTGGAGGGACAGCTTCGGTGCGCTATGGCTACACCTTC.

In this sample, this clonotype turned up many times. The J gene is TRBJ1-2, the V gene TRBV18, with D unresolved. The CDR3 runs 13 residues. V was clipped by 2 bases and J by 3 bases, with 7 bases between them. CDR1 and CDR2 (germline): KGHSH, LQKENI. CDR3 sequence reads: CASSPGRYYGYTF. CDR3 DNA sequence: TGTGCCAGCTCACCAGGGCGATACTATGGCTACACCTTC.

This clonotype was counted many times. The genes are TRBV7-6 and TRBJ2-7; D not resolved. The CDR3 totals 14 residues. V lost 3 bases and J 5 bases, leaving 14 bases between the germline ends. Germline values: CDR1 SGHVS, CDR2 FNYEAQ. CDR3 amino acids: CASSLISIGNEQYF. DNA of the CDR3: TGTGCCAGCAGCTTGATATCGATTGGAAACGAGCAGTACTTC.

Turning to this clonotype: A much bigger clone sits one base away, suggesting this may be a read error. The V and J genes are TRBV15 and TRBJ1-1; tentatively, D is TRBD1 (5 bases). The CDR3 sequence is 15 residues long. Per germline, CDR1 LNHNV and CDR2 YYDKDF (reference sequence). The CDR3 reads CATSRDPRGNAEALF. The CDR3 DNA reads as TGTGCCACCAGCAGAGATCCCCGGGGGAACGCTGAAGCTCTCTTT.

The rearrangement links TRBV12-3 or TRBV12-4 to TRBJ2-1, with D perhaps matching TRBD1 or TRBD2 (5 bases each). The V and J ends lost 6 bases and 10 bases respectively, with 13 bases between them. CDR3 length: 12 amino acids. The CDR3 DNA is TGTGCCAGCAGCCTTGTCAGGGAGGAGCAGTTCTTC. Translating it yields CASSLVREEQFF.

This clonotype came up many times. The chain carries TRBV6-1 and TRBJ2-3; 11 bases map to TRBD2. The CDR3 is made up of 14 amino acids. V lost 6 bases, J lost 6 bases, and 5 bases stayed unmatched. The germline gives CDR1 MNHNS, CDR2 SASEGT. This chain's CDR3 is CASRLGLAVDTQYF. CDR3 bases: TGTGCCAGCAGGCTGGGACTAGCGGTCGATACGCAGTATTTT.

The J gene is TRBJ2-1, the V gene TRBV7-9, with D perhaps TRBD1 (5 bases). Germline values: CDR1 SEHNR, CDR2 FQNEAQ (reference sequence). The CDR3 is made up of 13 amino acids. With 5 bases removed from V and 12 bases from J, the gap between germline ends came to 17 bases. CDR3 sequence reads: CASSPNPGLGQFF. DNA of the CDR3: TGTGCCAGCAGCCCAAATCCAGGGCTGGGGCAGTTCTTC.

The rearrangement links TRBV7-8 to TRBJ2-2; D tentatively reads TRBD1 or TRBD2 (6 bases each). This CDR3 contains 15 residues. Trimming removed 1 base from V and 7 bases from J, with 13 bases in between. Germline CDR1 and CDR2: SGHVS and FQNEAQ. The chain's CDR3 is CASSLDGGGNGELFF. For the CDR3, the DNA is TGTGCCAGCAGCTTAGATGGAGGGGGTAACGGGGAGCTGTTTTTT. The complete variable domain, with remaining parts taken from reference TRBV7-8 and TRBJ2-2, reads GAGVSQSPRYKVAKRGQDVALRCDPISGHVSLFWYQQALGQGPEFLTYFQNEAQLDKSGLPSDRFFAERPEGSVSTLKIQRTQQEDSAVYLCASSLDGGGNGELFFGEGSRLTVL.